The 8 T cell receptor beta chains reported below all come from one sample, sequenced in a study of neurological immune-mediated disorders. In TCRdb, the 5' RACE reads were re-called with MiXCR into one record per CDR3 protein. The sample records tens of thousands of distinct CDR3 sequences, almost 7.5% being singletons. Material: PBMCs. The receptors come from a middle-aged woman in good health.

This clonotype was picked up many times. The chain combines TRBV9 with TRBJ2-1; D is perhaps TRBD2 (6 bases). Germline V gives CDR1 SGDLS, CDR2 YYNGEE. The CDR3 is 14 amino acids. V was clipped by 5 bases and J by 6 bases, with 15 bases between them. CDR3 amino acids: CASRRDESGNEQFF. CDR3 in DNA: TGTGCCAGCAGGCGGGATGAGAGCGGCAATGAGCAGTTCTTC.

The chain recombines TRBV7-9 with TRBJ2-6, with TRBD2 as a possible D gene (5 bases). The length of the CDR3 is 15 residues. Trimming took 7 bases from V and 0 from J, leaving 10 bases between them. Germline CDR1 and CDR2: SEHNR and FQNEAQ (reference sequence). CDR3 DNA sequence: TGTGCCAGCACTAAAGGGAGCTCTGGGGCCAACGTCCTGACTTTC. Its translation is CASTKGSSGANVLTF.

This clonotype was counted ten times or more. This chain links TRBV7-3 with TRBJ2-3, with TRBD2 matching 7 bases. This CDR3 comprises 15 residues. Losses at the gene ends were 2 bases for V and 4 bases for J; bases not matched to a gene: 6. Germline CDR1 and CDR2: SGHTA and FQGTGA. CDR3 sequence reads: CASSLGAGVSDTQYF. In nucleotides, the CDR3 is TGTGCCAGCAGCTTAGGGGCGGGAGTCTCAGATACGCAGTATTTT.

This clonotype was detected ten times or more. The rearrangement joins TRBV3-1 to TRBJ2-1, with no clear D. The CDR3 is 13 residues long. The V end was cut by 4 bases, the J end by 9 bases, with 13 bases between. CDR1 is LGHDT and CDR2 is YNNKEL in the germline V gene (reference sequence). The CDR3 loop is CASSPGPLPEQFF. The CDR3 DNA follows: TGTGCCAGCAGCCCCGGGCCTCTGCCTGAGCAGTTCTTC.

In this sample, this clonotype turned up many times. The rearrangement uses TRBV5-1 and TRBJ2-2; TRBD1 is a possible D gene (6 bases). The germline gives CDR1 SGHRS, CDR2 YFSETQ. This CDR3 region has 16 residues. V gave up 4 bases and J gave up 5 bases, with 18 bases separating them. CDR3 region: CASSLDPGQDTGELFF. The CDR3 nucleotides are TGCGCCAGCAGCCTAGACCCGGGACAAGATACCGGGGAGCTGTTTTTT.

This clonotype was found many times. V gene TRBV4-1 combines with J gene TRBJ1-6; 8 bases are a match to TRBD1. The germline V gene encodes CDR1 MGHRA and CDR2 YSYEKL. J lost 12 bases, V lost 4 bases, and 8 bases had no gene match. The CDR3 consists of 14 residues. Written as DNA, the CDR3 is TGCGCCAGCAGCCCTACGGACAGGGTCCGACCCCTCCACTTT. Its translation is CASSPTDRVRPLHF.

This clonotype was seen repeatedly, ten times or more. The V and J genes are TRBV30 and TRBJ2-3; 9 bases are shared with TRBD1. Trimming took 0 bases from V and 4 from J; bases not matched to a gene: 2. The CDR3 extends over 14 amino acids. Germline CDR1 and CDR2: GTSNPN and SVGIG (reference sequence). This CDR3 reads CAWSVTGGADTQYF. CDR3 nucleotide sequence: TGTGCCTGGAGTGTAACAGGGGGCGCAGATACGCAGTATTTT. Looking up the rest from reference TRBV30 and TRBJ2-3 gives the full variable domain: SQTIHQWPATLVQPVGSPLSLECTVEGTSNPNLYWYRQAAGRGLQLLFYSVGIGQISSEVPQNLSASRPQDRQFILSSKKLLLSDSGFYLCAWSVTGGADTQYFGPGTRLTVL.

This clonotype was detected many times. The CDR3 is CASSLARLADEQFF. Written as DNA, the CDR3 is TGTGCCAGCAGCTTAGCCAGACTAGCGGATGAGCAGTTCTTC. The chain links TRBV7-6 to TRBJ2-1; 9 positions match TRBD2. CDR1 and CDR2 (germline): SGHVS, FNYEAQ. The CDR3 covers 14 residues. Trimming took 0 bases from V and 8 from J; bases not matched to a gene: 2.